The clone carrying this T cell receptor beta chain was observed a handful of times. Its target is not known. From 5'RACE with constant-segment primers came TCR alpha and TCR beta cDNA libraries that carried sample barcodes and UMIs. TCRdb called the 5' RACE reads again in MiXCR, with one record for every CDR3 protein. The table shows about 170,000 distinct CDR3 sequences, with roughly 13% occurring only once. Unmatched junction bases numbered 6, after V lost 6 bases and J lost 6 bases. The CDR3 spans 13 residues. The sample originates from a study of T-cell memory formation after mild COVID-19. At the level of the study: For the most part, TCR clusters were specific to one donor.

Study-wide findings and caveats: The appearance of some responding clones in pre-infection memory suggested that cross-reactive memory joined.

The chain has TRBV12-3 or TRBV12-4 and TRBJ1-1; 8 bases agree with TRBD1. Sequenced: PBMCs or a T cell subset sorted from them (not recorded which). The TCR originated in a man aged 18 to 29 who had mild COVID-19 (a few samples of this study predate the infection). Cell type and time point are not known. CDR3 amino acids: CASSPQQGAEAFF. DNA of the CDR3: TGTGCCAGCAGCCCCCAACAGGGGGCTGAAGCTTTCTTT.